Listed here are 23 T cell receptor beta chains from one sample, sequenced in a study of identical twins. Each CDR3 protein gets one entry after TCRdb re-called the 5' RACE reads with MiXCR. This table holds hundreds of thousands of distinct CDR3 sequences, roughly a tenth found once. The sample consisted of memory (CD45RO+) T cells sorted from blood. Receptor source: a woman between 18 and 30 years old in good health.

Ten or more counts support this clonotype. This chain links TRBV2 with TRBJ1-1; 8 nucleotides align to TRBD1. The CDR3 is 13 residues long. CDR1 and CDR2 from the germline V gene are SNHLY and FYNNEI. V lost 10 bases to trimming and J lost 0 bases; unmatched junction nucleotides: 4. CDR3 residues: CAIQQGVNTEAFF. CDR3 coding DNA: TGTGCCATCCAACAGGGGGTGAACACTGAAGCTTTCTTT.

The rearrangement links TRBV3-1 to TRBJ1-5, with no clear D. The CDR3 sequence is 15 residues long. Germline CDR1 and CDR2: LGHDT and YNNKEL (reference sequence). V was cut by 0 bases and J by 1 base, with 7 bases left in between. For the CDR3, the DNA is TGTGCCAGCAGCCAAGATCGTATAAGCAATCAGCCCCAGCATTTT. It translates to CASSQDRISNQPQHF.

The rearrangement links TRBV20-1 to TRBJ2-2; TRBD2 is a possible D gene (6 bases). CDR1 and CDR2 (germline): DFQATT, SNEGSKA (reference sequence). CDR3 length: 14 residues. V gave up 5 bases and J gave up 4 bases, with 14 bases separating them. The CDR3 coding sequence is TGCAGTGCTGGTAGCGGAGCTGGCACCGGGGAGCTGTTTTTT. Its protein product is CSAGSGAGTGELFF.

The CDR3 reads CASRGSNEGNEQFF. DNA for the CDR3: TGTGCCAGCAGGGGGAGTAATGAGGGTAATGAGCAGTTCTTC. The genes are TRBV3-1 and TRBJ2-1, with D possibly matching TRBD2 (5 bases). Germline values: CDR1 LGHDT, CDR2 YNNKEL (reference sequence). CDR3 length: 14 residues. The ends were cut back, 6 bases at V and 7 bases at J, with 16 bases in the middle.

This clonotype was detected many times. The CDR3 DNA is TGCGCCAGCAGCCAAGATGTGCGAAGATCTCTGTTTTTT. This sequence encodes CASSQDVRRSLFF. The V gene is TRBV4-3, the J gene TRBJ1-4; D is unclear. The germline V and J ends were trimmed by 0 bases and 14 bases, with 13 bases remaining between them. Germline V gives CDR1 LGHNA, CDR2 YSLEER. This CDR3 comprises 13 residues.

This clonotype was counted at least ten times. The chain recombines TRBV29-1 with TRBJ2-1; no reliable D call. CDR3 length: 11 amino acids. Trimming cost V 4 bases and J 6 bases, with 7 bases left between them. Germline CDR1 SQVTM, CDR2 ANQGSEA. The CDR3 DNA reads TGCAGCGTTGGAAGGGTCAATGAGCAGTTCTTC. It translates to CSVGRVNEQFF.

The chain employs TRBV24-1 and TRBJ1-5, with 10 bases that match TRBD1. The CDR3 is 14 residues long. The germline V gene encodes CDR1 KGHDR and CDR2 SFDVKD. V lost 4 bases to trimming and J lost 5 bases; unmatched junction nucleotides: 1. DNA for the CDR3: TGTGCCACCAGTGACGGGACAGGGGATCAGCCCCAGCATTTT. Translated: CATSDGTGDQPQHF.

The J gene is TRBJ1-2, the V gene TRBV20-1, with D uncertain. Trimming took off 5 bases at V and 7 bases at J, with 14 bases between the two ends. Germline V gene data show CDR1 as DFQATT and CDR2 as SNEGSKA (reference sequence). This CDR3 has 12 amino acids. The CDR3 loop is CSALRVVGGYTF. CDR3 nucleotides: TGCAGTGCTCTAAGGGTAGTGGGTGGCTACACCTTC.

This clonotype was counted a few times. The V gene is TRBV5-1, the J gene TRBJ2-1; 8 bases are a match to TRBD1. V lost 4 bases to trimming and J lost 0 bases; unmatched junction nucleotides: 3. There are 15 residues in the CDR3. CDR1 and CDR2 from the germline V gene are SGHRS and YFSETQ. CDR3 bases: TGCGCCAGCAGCGCCGGACAGGGCTCCTACAATGAGCAGTTCTTC. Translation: CASSAGQGSYNEQFF.

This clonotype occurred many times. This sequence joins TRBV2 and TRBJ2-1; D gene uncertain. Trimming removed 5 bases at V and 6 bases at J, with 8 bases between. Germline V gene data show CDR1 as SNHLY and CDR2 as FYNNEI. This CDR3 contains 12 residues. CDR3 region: CASSPEVNEQFF. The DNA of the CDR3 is TGTGCCAGCAGTCCCGAGGTCAATGAGCAGTTCTTC.

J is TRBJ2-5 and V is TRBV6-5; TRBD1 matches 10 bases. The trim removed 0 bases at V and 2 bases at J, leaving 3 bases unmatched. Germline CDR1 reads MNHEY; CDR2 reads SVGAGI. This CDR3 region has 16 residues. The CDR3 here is CASSYSPGQGQETQYF. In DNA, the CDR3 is TGTGCCAGCAGTTACTCTCCGGGACAGGGGCAAGAGACCCAGTACTTC.

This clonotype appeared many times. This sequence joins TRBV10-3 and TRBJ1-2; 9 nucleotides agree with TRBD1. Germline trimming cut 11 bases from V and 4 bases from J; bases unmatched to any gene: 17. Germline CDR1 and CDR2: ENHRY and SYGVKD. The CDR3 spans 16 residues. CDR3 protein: CALASGQGVDAYGYTF. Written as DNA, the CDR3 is TGTGCCTTGGCCTCGGGACAGGGTGTAGACGCCTATGGCTACACCTTC.

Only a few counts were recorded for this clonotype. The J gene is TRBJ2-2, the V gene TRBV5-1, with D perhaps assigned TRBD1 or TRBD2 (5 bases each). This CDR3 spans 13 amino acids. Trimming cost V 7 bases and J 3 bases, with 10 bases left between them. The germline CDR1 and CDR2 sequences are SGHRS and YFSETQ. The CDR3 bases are TGCGCCAGCGGCAGGGAGTACACCGGGGAGCTGTTTTTT. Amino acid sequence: CASGREYTGELFF.

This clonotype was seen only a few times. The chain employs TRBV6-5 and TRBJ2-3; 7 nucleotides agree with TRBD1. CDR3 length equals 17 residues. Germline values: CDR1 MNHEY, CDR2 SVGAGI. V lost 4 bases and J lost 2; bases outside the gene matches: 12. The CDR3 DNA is TGTGCCAGCAGTTCTCCCGGGACAGCGAGAGCCACAGATACGCAGTATTTT. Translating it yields CASSSPGTARATDTQYF.

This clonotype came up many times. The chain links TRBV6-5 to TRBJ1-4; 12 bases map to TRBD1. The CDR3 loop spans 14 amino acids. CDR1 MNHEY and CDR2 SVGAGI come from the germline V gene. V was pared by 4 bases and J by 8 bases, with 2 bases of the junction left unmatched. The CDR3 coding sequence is TGTGCCAGCAGTTCCGGGACAGGGGGCGAAAAACTGTTTTTT. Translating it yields CASSSGTGGEKLFF.

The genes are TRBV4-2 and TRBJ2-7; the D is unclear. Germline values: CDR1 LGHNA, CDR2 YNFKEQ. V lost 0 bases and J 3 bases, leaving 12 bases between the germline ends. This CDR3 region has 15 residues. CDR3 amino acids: CASSQDPGGYYEQYF. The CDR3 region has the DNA TGTGCCAGCAGCCAAGACCCCGGTGGGTACTACGAGCAGTACTTC.

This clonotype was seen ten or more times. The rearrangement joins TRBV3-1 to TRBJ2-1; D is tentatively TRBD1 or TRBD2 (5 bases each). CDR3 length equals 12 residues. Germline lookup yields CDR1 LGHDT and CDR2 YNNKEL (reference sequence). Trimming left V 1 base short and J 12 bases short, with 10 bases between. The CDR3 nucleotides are TGTGCCAGCAGCCAAGGAGGGGTAGGGCAGTTCTTC. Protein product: CASSQGGVGQFF.

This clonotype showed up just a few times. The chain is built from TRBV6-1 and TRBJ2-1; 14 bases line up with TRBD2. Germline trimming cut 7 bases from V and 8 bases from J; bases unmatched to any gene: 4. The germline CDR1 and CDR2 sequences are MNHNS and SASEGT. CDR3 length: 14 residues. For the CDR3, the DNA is TGTGCCAGCAAAGGACTAGCGGGGGGTGATGAGCAGTTCTTC. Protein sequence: CASKGLAGGDEQFF.

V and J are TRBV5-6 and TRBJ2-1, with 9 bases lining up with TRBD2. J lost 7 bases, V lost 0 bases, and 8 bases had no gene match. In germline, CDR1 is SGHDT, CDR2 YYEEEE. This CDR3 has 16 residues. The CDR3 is CASSLGGGLAWNEQFF. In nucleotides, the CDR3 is TGTGCCAGCAGCTTGGGGGGGGGACTAGCCTGGAATGAGCAGTTCTTC. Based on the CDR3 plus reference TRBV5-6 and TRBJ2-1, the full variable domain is DAGVTQSPTHLIKTRGQQVTLRCSPKSGHDTVSWYQQALGQGPQFIFQYYEEEERQRGNFPDRFSGHQFPNYSSELNVNALLLGDSALYLCASSLGGGLAWNEQFFGPGTRLTVL.

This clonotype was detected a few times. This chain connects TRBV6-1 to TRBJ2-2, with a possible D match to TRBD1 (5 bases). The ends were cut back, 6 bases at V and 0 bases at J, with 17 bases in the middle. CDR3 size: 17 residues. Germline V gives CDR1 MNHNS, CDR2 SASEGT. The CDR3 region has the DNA TGTGCCAGCAGCCGCTCCCGGACACCGTCGAACACCGGGGAGCTGTTTTTT. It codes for CASSRSRTPSNTGELFF.

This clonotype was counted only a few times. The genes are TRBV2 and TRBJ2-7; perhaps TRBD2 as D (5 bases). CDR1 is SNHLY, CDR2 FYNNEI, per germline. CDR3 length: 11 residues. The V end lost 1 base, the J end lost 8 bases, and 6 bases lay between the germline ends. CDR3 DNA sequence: TGTGCCAGCAGTGAAGGAGGGAAGCAGTACTTC. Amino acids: CASSEGGKQYF.

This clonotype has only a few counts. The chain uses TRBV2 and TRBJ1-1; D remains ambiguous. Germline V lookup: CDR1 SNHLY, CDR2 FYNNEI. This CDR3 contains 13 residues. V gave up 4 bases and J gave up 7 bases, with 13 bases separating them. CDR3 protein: CASSGRPTDEAFF. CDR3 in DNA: TGTGCCAGCAGTGGGAGACCCACCGATGAAGCTTTCTTT.

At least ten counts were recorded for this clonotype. CDR3 sequence: CSAARSSTDTQYF. Written as DNA, the CDR3 is TGCAGCGCGGCCCGTTCTAGCACAGATACGCAGTATTTT. The chain links TRBV29-1 to TRBJ2-3; D is undetermined. V was trimmed by 7 bases and J by 0 bases, leaving 11 bases between them. The CDR3 totals 13 residues. In germline, CDR1 is SQVTM, CDR2 ANQGSEA.